These 15 T cell receptor beta chains were all obtained from the same sample, sequenced in a study of PD-1 and CTLA-4 blockade in melanoma. Repertoires were generated with immunoSEQ multiplex PCR, while TCRdb's copy carries only in-frame clones and drops some. The sample lists 7,200 or so clones; over 70% were seen once. This specimen was CD8+ T cells from peripheral blood, taken before anti-PD-1 treatment. These receptors were obtained from a human donor with melanoma.

The rearrangement joins TRBV5-1 to TRBJ1-1; 9 bases fit TRBD1. The V gene end was trimmed by 2 bases and the J gene end by 7 bases; junction bases not matched to a gene: 9. Germline V lookup: CDR1 SGHRS, CDR2 YFSETQ. The CDR3 is made up of 15 amino acids. The DNA for the CDR3 is TGCGCCAGCAGCTTACAGGGGGCGATGGGAAATGAAGCTTTCTTT. Its protein is CASSLQGAMGNEAFF. The whole variable domain, filled in from reference TRBV5-1 and TRBJ1-1, reads KAGVTQTPRYLIKTRGQQVTLSCSPISGHRSVSWYQQTPGQGLQFLFEYFSETQRNKGNFPGRFSGRQFSNSRSEMNVSTLELGDSALYLCASSLQGAMGNEAFFGQGTRLTVV.

The chain employs TRBV5-1 and TRBJ2-1, with 13 bases lining up with TRBD2. The V gene end was trimmed by 4 bases and the J gene end by 8 bases; junction bases not matched to a gene: 9. The CDR3 consists of 16 residues. Germline lookup yields CDR1 SGHRS and CDR2 YFSETQ. In nucleotides, the CDR3 is TGCGCCAGCAGCGAAGGACTAGCGGGAGTCAGGGATGAGCAGTTCTTC. Residues: CASSEGLAGVRDEQFF. Variable domain in full (rest from reference TRBV5-1 and TRBJ2-1): KAGVTQTPRYLIKTRGQQVTLSCSPISGHRSVSWYQQTPGQGLQFLFEYFSETQRNKGNFPGRFSGRQFSNSRSEMNVSTLELGDSALYLCASSEGLAGVRDEQFFGPGTRLTVL.

The genes are TRBV11-2 and TRBJ2-7; TRBD1 or TRBD2 may be the D gene (5 bases each). CDR1 is SGHAT and CDR2 is FQNNGV in the germline V gene. The CDR3 contains 15 residues. V was trimmed by 0 bases and J by 3 bases, leaving 12 bases between them. The CDR3 here is CASSLESGPFYEQYF. The CDR3 nucleotides are TGTGCCAGCAGCTTAGAATCGGGACCCTTCTACGAGCAGTACTTC. Complete variable domain (other parts from reference TRBV11-2 and TRBJ2-7): EAGVAQSPRYKIIEKRQSVAFWCNPISGHATLYWYQQILGQGPKLLIQFQNNGVVDDSQLPKDRFSAERLKGVDSTLKIQPAKLEDSAVYLCASSLESGPFYEQYFGPGTRLTVT.

The chain combines TRBV6-2 or TRBV6-3 with TRBJ2-7; D is uncertain. CDR1 and CDR2 (germline): MNHEY, SVGEGT. The CDR3 loop spans 14 amino acids. V was trimmed by 5 bases and J by 3 bases, leaving 14 bases between them. The CDR3 bases are TGTGCCAGCAGTCACCTTCTGACACTCTACGAGCAGTACTTC. Translation gives CASSHLLTLYEQYF.

The chain links TRBV9 to TRBJ1-2; D might be TRBD1 (5 bases). This CDR3 spans 13 amino acids. Trimming removed 3 bases at V and 4 bases at J, with 10 bases between. Germline CDR1 and CDR2: SGDLS and YYNGEE. CDR3 protein: CASSDGTPYGYTF. CDR3 DNA sequence: TGTGCCAGCAGCGACGGGACCCCCTATGGCTACACCTTC. Combining the CDR3 with reference TRBV9 and TRBJ1-2 gives the whole variable domain DSGVTQTPKHLITATGQRVTLRCSPRSGDLSVYWYQQSLDQGLQFLIQYYNGEERAKGNILERFSAQQFPDLHSELNLSSLELGDSALYFCASSDGTPYGYTFGSGTRLTVV.

The chain is built from TRBV12-3 or TRBV12-4 and TRBJ2-1, with D uncertain. Between the trimmed V and J ends, which lost 11 bases and 0 bases, there was a span of 11 bases. The CDR3 is 13 amino acids. The CDR3 DNA reads as TGTGCCTCAGGAGAGAGCTCCTACAATGAGCAGTTCTTC. It yields the protein CASGESSYNEQFF.

The CDR3 DNA follows: TGTGCCAGCAGCCTACCCGGGACTAGGGAAGGAGGCGAGCAGTACTTC. Amino acids: CASSLPGTREGGEQYF. The chain carries TRBV7-6 and TRBJ2-7; TRBD2 matches 8 bases. Germline V CDR1 and CDR2: SGHVS, FNYEAQ. The V gene end was trimmed by 5 bases and the J gene end by 6 bases; junction bases not matched to a gene: 15. CDR3 size: 16 residues.

The chain carries TRBV2 and TRBJ1-6, with D unclear. The CDR3 is 16 amino acids. Germline V gives CDR1 SNHLY, CDR2 FYNNEI. Trimming removed 5 bases at V and 9 bases at J, with 20 bases between. CDR3 amino acids: CASSLGERVRGSPLHF. The DNA for the CDR3 is TGTGCCAGCAGTCTTGGGGAAAGGGTCCGGGGTTCACCCCTCCACTTT.

The J gene is TRBJ2-7, the V gene TRBV11-2; TRBD2 agrees at 8 bases. This CDR3 has 18 amino acids. Germline assignment: CDR1 SGHAT and CDR2 FQNNGV. V dropped 3 bases and J dropped 0; count of bases not matched to a gene: 13. The CDR3 region is CASSFAGLAPAHSYEQYF. The CDR3 nucleotides read TGTGCCAGCAGCTTTGCCGGACTAGCTCCTGCCCACTCCTACGAGCAGTACTTC.

V and J are TRBV3-1 (or the pseudogene TRBV3-2) and TRBJ1-1; D not certain. The CDR3 is made up of 17 amino acids. V gave up 0 bases and J gave up 1 base, with 15 bases separating them. CDR1 is LGHDT, CDR2 YNNKEL, per germline (reference sequence). The CDR3 DNA follows: TGTGCCAGCAGCCAAGATTTGACGGCTCATGGGAACACTGAAGCTTTCTTT. It codes for CASSQDLTAHGNTEAFF.

The chain has TRBV28 and TRBJ2-1; possible D gene TRBD1, 5 bases. The CDR3 has 15 residues. V was clipped by 9 bases and J by 6 bases, with 21 bases between them. Germline V CDR1 and CDR2: MDHEN, SYDVKM. Written as DNA, the CDR3 is TGTGCCAGTCAACCCCCGGGCCGAAGGGGCAATGAGCAGTTCTTC. This codes for CASQPPGRRGNEQFF.

The rearrangement links TRBV7-2 to TRBJ2-1, with 11 bases identical to TRBD2. The V segment lost 3 bases and the J segment 9 bases; nucleotides outside the gene matches: 10. Germline CDR1 and CDR2: SGHTA and FQGNSA. The CDR3 runs to 16 residues. Here the CDR3 DNA reads TGTGCCAGCAGCTTTTTGGGACTAGCGGTGGAAAGTGAGCAGTTCTTC. It is translated as CASSFLGLAVESEQFF.

V is TRBV11-2 and J is TRBJ2-2; no clear D. Per germline, CDR1 SGHAT and CDR2 FQNNGV. CDR3 length: 12 amino acids. Trimming stripped 3 bases from V and 3 bases from J, with 2 bases between. This CDR3 is CASSFHTGELFF. CDR3 sequence (DNA): TGTGCCAGCAGCTTCCACACCGGGGAGCTGTTTTTT. The variable domain in full, completed from reference TRBV11-2 and TRBJ2-2, reads EAGVAQSPRYKIIEKRQSVAFWCNPISGHATLYWYQQILGQGPKLLIQFQNNGVVDDSQLPKDRFSAERLKGVDSTLKIQPAKLEDSAVYLCASSFHTGELFFGEGSRLTVL.

The genes are TRBV6-5 and TRBJ2-2; TRBD2 might be the D (6 bases). CDR3 length: 12 residues. V was pared by 10 bases and J by 6 bases, with 12 bases between. The V gene's germline CDR1 is MNHEY and CDR2 SVGAGI. CDR3 protein: CAIGGLSGELFF. The CDR3 DNA is TGTGCCATAGGAGGGCTCTCCGGGGAGCTGTTTTTT.

The chain links TRBV29-1 to TRBJ1-2, with D maybe TRBD1 (5 bases). Germline CDR1 SQVTM, CDR2 ANQGSEA. The V end lost 7 bases, the J end lost 2 bases, and 11 bases lay between the germline ends. This CDR3 has 12 residues. The CDR3: CSAPEGNYGYTF. CDR3 coding DNA: TGCAGCGCCCCCGAGGGGAACTATGGCTACACCTTC.